This entry describes one TCR beta chain. Its antigen is currently unknown. Only in-frame clones appear in the TCRdb table, and some are missing; sequencing was by immunoSEQ multiplex PCR. Among about 680,000 clones listed, roughly 90% were seen once. As to treatment: 15 to 20 received Ad26.COV2.S at low or high dose, single or two shots; roughly 5 received placebo; per-sample allocation not given. Specimens were obtained on day 63 following the first vaccine or placebo injection. Expressing Wuhan-strain SARS-CoV-2 spike, an Ad26 vector served as the vaccine. V was pared by 4 bases and J by 7 bases, with 2 bases of the junction left unmatched. CDR1 is SGHRS, CDR2 YFSETQ, per germline. The CDR3 extends over 12 amino acids. These data originate in a study of Ad26.COV2.S vaccination and SARS-CoV-2 variants. As for the study in general: Intramuscular Ad26.COV2.S doses were given once or twice, 56 days apart.

Study results and caveats: Recipients of vaccine and of placebo showed similar breadth of their non-spike TCR repertoires.

V usage is TRBV5-1 and J usage is TRBJ2-7; 10 nucleotides align to TRBD1. This sample comprised peripheral blood, obtained in a trial of Ad26.COV2.S vaccine versus placebo. The source of this sequence is a person aged 18 to 59 who received the Ad26.COV2.S COVID-19 vaccine or a placebo. The CDR3 DNA follows: TGCGCCAGCAGCAGGACAGGGGGTGAGCAGTACTTC. Protein sequence: CASSRTGGEQYF.